Sequencing of this T cell receptor beta chain was carried out in a study of blood T cells in healthy people across ages. Study-wide results and caveats: Older individuals had lower TCR beta diversity per million T cells (the decline was roughly linear).

The donors, aged roughly 6 to 100, were healthy Caucasians from Russia. For every donor, a draw yielded around 10 milliliters of peripheral blood. Whenever a sample was processed, at least 6 million PBMCs were isolated. V dropped 4 bases and J dropped 13; count of bases not matched to a gene: 11. The V gene's germline CDR1 is KGHDR and CDR2 SFDVKD. CDR3 length: 14 residues. As to this clonotype: Antigen: not known.

PCR was performed a second time for about 7 to 12 cycles using a sample-barcoded 5' primer and a J-beta primer mix. TCRdb itself ran the 5' RACE reads through MiXCR, one entry per CDR3 protein. The sample has under 2,000,000 distinct CDR3 sequences, roughly 49% seen once; the top ten hold less than 2.5%. This TCR came from a woman in her thirties or forties in good health. The V gene is TRBV24-1, the J gene TRBJ2-4; 8 bases agree with TRBD2. Sequences were obtained from blood. CDR3 bases: TGTGCCACCAGTGACCAGCGGGGGAGGAGTGAGCAGTACTTC. This codes for CATSDQRGRSEQYF.